This TCR beta chain stems from a study of early T cells in non-severe SARS-CoV-2 infection (dated by TCRdb to about 2021). In terms of the full investigation: Because TCR sequencing was done on bulk RNA from unsorted whole blood, the alpha and beta chains could not be paired. Results and caveats for the whole study, not just this receptor: Matching against VDJdb was skewed toward anti-spike CD8 responses, likely underestimated virus-specific expansions, and missed private and CD4 specificities.

The study was a case-control design nested within a healthcare worker cohort in London, UK, with weekly nasopharyngeal swab PCR tests and blood sampling. Healthcare workers were enrolled in the week of the UK lockdown, from 23 to 31 March 2020, and were followed every week for up to roughly 15 weeks. There are a few counts of this clonotype. Its antigen remains undetermined. Nothing much larger sits one base from this clone, and base qualities are not available. The CDR3 covers 14 residues, taking in both the cysteine and the phenylalanine. Only the CDR3 part of the read is kept: 42 bases, read in frame from the first base. V is cut by 2 bases and J by 5 bases, and the space between the germline ends is 12 bases. The germline V gene specifies KGHSH as CDR1 and LQKENI as CDR2. The method behind the library was 5' RACE. This sample was sequenced with a NextSeq 500. To correct for sequencing error and PCR bias, the TCR library protocol tagged individual cDNA molecules with unique molecular identifiers. TCR alpha and beta chains were both sequenced, and the abundances of alpha and beta sequences in each sample were closely correlated with each other. The paper's processing steps were these. Decombinator V4 was used to annotate the V gene, J gene and CDR3 of the TCR sequences. TCRs were defined as expanded if a significant change between any two time points was detected under a Poisson model with p below 0.0001. Abundances of TCRs were expressed as counts per million after normalisation to the total number of TCRs sequenced in each sample. MAIT TCRs were defined by TRAV1-2 paired with TRAJ12, TRAJ20 or TRAJ33, and iNKT TCRs by TRAV10 paired with TRAJ18. VDJdb, accessed on 1 November 2021, was searched for TCRs annotated for CMV, EBV and SARS-CoV-2, and TCRs annotated for more than one antigen were excluded. Clones were called with MiXCR by TCRdb after fastp trimmed the public reads at Q25, and only in-frame beta chains were retained. Entries that share a CDR3 protein sequence are merged under the most common genes and DNA. These V and J calls are TCRdb output, not the study's own analysis. Counted in this sample were some 110,000 distinct CDR3 sequences; 14% to 15% of them appeared once. Just over 20% of the sample lies in the top ten.

The sequence derives from an adult who was a healthcare worker with PCR-confirmed SARS-CoV-2 infection or an uninfected control (not recorded which). Recombination joined TRBV18 with TRBJ2-5; a confident D gene designation cannot be given. The source material was whole blood. The CDR3 region reads CASSPALTMETQYF. The nucleotide sequence reads as follows: TGTGCCAGCTCACCAGCACTAACAATGGAGACCCAGTACTTC.